These T cell receptor beta chains were read from a single sample in a study of T cells in Graves' hyperthyroidism and ophthalmopathy. TCRdb recomputed calls from the multiplex PCR reads with MiXCR, one row per CDR3 protein. The sample has hundreds of thousands of distinct CDR3 sequences, 45% seen once; the top ten hold more than 7%. Sequencing input: peripheral blood or thyroid tissue (not recorded which). The receptor set was obtained from an adult man with Graves' disease, either hyperthyroidism or ophthalmopathy (not recorded which). Each CDR3 is given with its conserved first and last residue. The D gene is left open where the match is weak. Size is omitted from some rows. Given values are once, few, many or a class for expanded clones.

>TRBD1|15|TRBJ2-2|TRBV5-1|.
TGCGCCAACAGCTTGCGGACAGGGGTTGACGGGGAGCCGTTTTTT
CANSLRTGVDGEPFF
>.|14|TRBJ2-7|TRBV7-9|.
TGTGCCAGCAGTGAAGCACCGCGGACCTACGAGCAGTACTTC
CASSEAPRTYEQYF
>TRBD1|14|TRBJ1-6|TRBV25-1|.
TGTGCCAGCACGGGACAGAGCTATAATTCACCCCTCCACTTT
CASTGQSYNSPLHF
>TRBD1|15|TRBJ1-6|TRBV7-9|once
TGTGCCAGCAGTGTCGGGACAGCCGGACTATCGCCCCTCCACTTT
CASSVGTAGLSPLHF
>TRBD1|14|TRBJ1-1|TRBV7-9|.
TGTGCCAGCAGCTCGGGACAGATCGACACTGAAGCTTTCTTT
CASSSGQIDTEAFF
>.|13|TRBJ1-1|TRBV29-1|many
TGCAGCGTTGCGGGGCTCATGAACACTGAAGCTTTCTTT
CSVAGLMNTEAFF
>.|14|TRBJ1-2|TRBV10-3|.
TGTGCCACCAGTGGACAGTTAACTAACTATGGCTACACCTTC
CATSGQLTNYGYTF
>TRBD1|16|TRBJ1-5|TRBV7-6|once
TGTGCCAGCTCACCGACCGGGACAGGCGTCAATCAGCCCCAGCATTTT
CASSPTGTGVNQPQHF
>.|14|TRBJ2-5|TRBV15|.
TGTGCCACCAGCAGAGATGGTCAGGGAGAGACCCAGTACTTC
CATSRDGQGETQYF
>.|13|TRBJ1-5|TRBV20-1|.
TGCAGTGCTGGGGGGGGGGTGAAACAGCCCCAGCATTTT
CSAGGGVKQPQHF
>TRBD2|19|TRBJ2-7|TRBV5-1|.
TGCGCCAGCAGCTTCTTAGCGGGGGGCCCATCCATCAGCTCCTACGAGCAGTACTTC
CASSFLAGGPSISSYEQYF
>.|16|TRBJ2-7|TRBV10-3|.
TGTGCCAGCAGTAGTACCCTCGGACCGGACGCCTACGAGCAGTACTTC
CASSSTLGPDAYEQYF
>TRBD1|15|TRBJ2-5|TRBV7-9|.
TGTGCCAGCAGCAACCGACAGGGGAGTGGGGAGACCCAGTACTTC
CASSNRQGSGETQYF
>.|13|TRBJ1-2|TRBV7-9|many
TGTGCCAGCAGCCGCGCAGGGGACTATGGCTACACCTTC
CASSRAGDYGYTF
>.|15|TRBJ2-1|TRBV14|.
TGTGCCAGCAGCCCTGACCCGGGCTCCTACAATGAGCAGTTCTTC
CASSPDPGSYNEQFF
>.|14|TRBJ1-6|TRBV10-3|.
TGTGCCAGCAGTGGAGACAGGCTAAGCTCACCCCTCCACTTT
CASSGDRLSSPLHF
>TRBD2|12|TRBJ2-7|TRBV20-1|once
TGCAGTCCAGACGGGACTAGCGATGAGCAGTACTTC
CSPDGTSDEQYF
>.|13|TRBJ1-3|TRBV5-1|.
TGCGCCAGCAGACAGCACTCTGGAAACACCATATATTTT
CASRQHSGNTIYF
>.|15|TRBJ2-7|TRBV6-5|.
TGTGCCAGCAGTTACTCGAGTCAGTTGGAGTACGAGCAGTACTTC
CASSYSSQLEYEQYF
>.|14|TRBJ1-4|TRBV20-1|.
TGCAGTGCTAGAGACCAGGGGTCTAATGAAAAACTGTTTTTT
CSARDQGSNEKLFF
>TRBD1|17|TRBJ1-5|TRBV27|.
TGTGCCAGCAGTCCAACCCTGACAGGGAGAACTAATCAGCCCCAGCATTTT
CASSPTLTGRTNQPQHF
>.|11|TRBJ1-2|TRBV19|many
TGTGCCAGTAGTTTCTCCTATGGCTACACCTTC
CASSFSYGYTF
>TRBD1|16|TRBJ2-2|TRBV5-1|once
TGCGCCAGCAGCAAGGGACAGCCATTGAACACCGGGGAGCTGTTTTTT
CASSKGQPLNTGELFF
>TRBD2|20|TRBJ2-7|TRBV24-1|once
TGTGCCACCAGTGATTTGCTTCCAGGGACTAGCGGGGGGATCCCCTACGAGCAGTACTTC
CATSDLLPGTSGGIPYEQYF
>.|13|TRBJ2-5|TRBV29-1|.
TGCAGCGTTGTTGGGGCAGGAGAAGAGACCCAGTACTTC
CSVVGAGEETQYF
>TRBD1|18|TRBJ2-7|TRBV7-9|.
TGTGCCAGCAGCCCAGCCGACAGGGTATTCGTCCGGGCCTACGAGCAGTACTTC
CASSPADRVFVRAYEQYF
>.|14|TRBJ1-2|TRBV5-4|few
TGTGCCAGCAGCTTTGGGGGGAAGAACTATGGCTACACCTTC
CASSFGGKNYGYTF
>.|14|TRBJ1-1|TRBV25-1|few
TGTGCCAGCAGTTTTCAGCGTGAAGGCACTGAAGCTTTCTTT
CASSFQREGTEAFF
>TRBD1|15|TRBJ1-6|TRBV12-5|.
TGTGCTAGTGGTTCCCCTGGACAGGGGAATTCACCCCTCCACTTT
CASGSPGQGNSPLHF
>.|16|TRBJ1-4|TRBV20-1|.
TGCAGTGCTAGACAACAAAACAGGGAAACTAATGAAAAACTGTTTTTT
CSARQQNRETNEKLFF